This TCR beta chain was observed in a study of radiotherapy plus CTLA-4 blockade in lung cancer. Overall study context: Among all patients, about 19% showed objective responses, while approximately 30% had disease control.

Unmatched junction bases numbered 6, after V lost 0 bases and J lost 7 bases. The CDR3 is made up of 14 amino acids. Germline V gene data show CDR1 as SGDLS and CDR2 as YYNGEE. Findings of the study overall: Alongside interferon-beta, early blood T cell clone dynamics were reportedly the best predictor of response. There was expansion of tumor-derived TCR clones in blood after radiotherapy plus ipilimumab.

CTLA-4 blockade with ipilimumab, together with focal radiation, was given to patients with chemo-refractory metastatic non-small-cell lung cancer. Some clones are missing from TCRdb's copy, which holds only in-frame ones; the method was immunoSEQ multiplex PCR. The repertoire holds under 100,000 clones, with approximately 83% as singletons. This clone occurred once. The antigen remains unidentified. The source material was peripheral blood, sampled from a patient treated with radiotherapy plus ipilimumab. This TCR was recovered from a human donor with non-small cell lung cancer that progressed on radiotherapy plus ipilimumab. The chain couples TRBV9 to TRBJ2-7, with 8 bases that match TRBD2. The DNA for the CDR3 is TGTGCCAGCAGCGTAGCTACTGAGCGGGGGGAGCAGTACTTC. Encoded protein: CASSVATERGEQYF.